The entry that follows covers one T cell receptor (beta chain) sequence. Its antigen is still unknown. No base quality values were provided; no much bigger clone lies one nucleotide off. Receptors were amplified or captured by PCR. TCRdb records Illumina HiSeq 2500 as the sequencer. TCR library preparation used molecular barcoding, with unique molecular identifiers applied to normalize quantification of the TCRbeta repertoire. TCRdb handled the public reads itself, with Q25 trimming in fastp and clone calling in MiXCR, and kept productive beta chains. Every entry covers one CDR3 protein and lists the most common genes and DNA from its rows. The sample includes over 400,000 distinct CDR3 sequences, with 43% observed a single time. Jointly, the top ten make up 27% of the sample. This sample was included in a study of T-cell reconstitution after alpha-beta-depleted transplantation in children listed by TCRdb under 2016. Looking at the study overall: T-cell immune reconstitution after TCRalphabeta/CD19-depleted allogeneic hematopoietic cell transplantation in children was quantitatively tracked in the study by means of TCR repertoire profiling.

Overall study outcomes, separate from this receptor: The frequencies of hyperexpanded clones fell over the following months, and after one year, T-cell counts and TCRbeta diversity were mostly attributed to newly produced T cells. The apparently early alphabetaT-cell count recovery about two months after transplant was reportedly dependent on only several hundred rapidly expanded clones derived from non-depleted graft cells. In some patients, the high TCRbeta diversity seen at day 60 was put down to recipient T cells and intrathymic progenitors that had survived conditioning.

The germline V gene sets CDR1 to SGDLS and CDR2 to YYNGEE. Including cysteine and phenylalanine, the CDR3 has 14 amino acids. The retained sequence is limited to the CDR3, 42 bases, with the frame set at the first base. The junction shows trimming of 4 bases on V and 6 bases on J, plus 11 bases between the germline ends. Sample treatment or condition, as interpreted from the label and publication: allogeneic hematopoietic cell transplantation with graft depleted of TCRalphabeta T cells and CD19 B cells. The transplant recipients were children given TCRalphabeta/CD19-depleted allogeneic hematopoietic cell grafts.

The chain employs TRBV9 and TRBJ1-6; no confident D gene assignment can be made. Material: PBMCs, obtained before TCRalphabeta/CD19-depleted stem cell transplant. This receptor was identified in a girl aged 2-9 years with aplastic anemia, due to receive a stem cell transplant. This receptor has the CDR3 CASSPRVGNSPLHF. The DNA sequence is as follows: TGTGCCAGCAGCCCTCGGGTGGGTAATTCACCCCTCCACTTT.